The clone carrying this T cell receptor beta chain was seen a handful of times. Its antigen remains unknown. This sample was included in a study of T-cell reconstitution after alpha-beta-depleted transplantation in children. Overall study results and limits: Some patients' high day-60 TCRbeta diversity was attributed to recipient cells surviving conditioning. Counts and diversity of T cells one year after transplant came mostly from newly produced T cells.

CDR3 length equals 13 residues. Trimming removed 6 bases at V and 0 bases at J, with 9 bases between. Germline values: CDR1 DFQATT, CDR2 SNEGSKA (reference sequence). Unique molecular identifiers were used in preparing the TCRbeta library. Each CDR3 protein is one row after TCRdb ran MiXCR on the PCR reads. The data contain about 540,000 distinct CDR3 sequences, more than 20% of them singletons. The TCR originated in a boy less than two years old with Wiskott-Aldrich syndrome, due to receive a stem cell transplant. The sample was PBMCs, taken before TCRalphabeta/CD19-depleted stem cell transplant. The V and J genes are TRBV20-1 and TRBJ1-3; D gene uncertain. The CDR3 sequence is CSAPGGSGNTIYF. In DNA form, the CDR3 reads TGCAGTGCCCCTGGCGGCTCTGGAAACACCATATATTTT.